Presented here are 25 T cell receptor beta chains from one specimen sequenced in a study of control samples from healthy donors and cancer patients (dated by TCRdb to the early 2020s). Receptor libraries were prepared by the immunoSEQ multiplex PCR assay. TCRdb took over this immuneACCESS table, retaining in-frame rearrangements with V and J assigned. Such tables are incomplete; in checked studies, under half of the missing clones stem from an unresolved V gene, and the remainder is unexplained. This sample comprises roughly 80,000 clones, roughly 90% of them detected only once. Of the sample, more than 5% is held by the ten largest clones. Input material: blood. These receptors originate from a woman in her fifties or sixties in good health.

The V and J genes are TRBV6-5 and TRBJ2-7, with D perhaps matching TRBD1 (6 bases). Trimming took off 5 bases at V and 0 bases at J, with 14 bases between the two ends. Germline V gene lookup returns CDR1 MNHEY and CDR2 SVGAGI. The CDR3 has 15 residues. Here the CDR3 DNA reads TGTGCCAGCAGTCTAAGGACAGCTAGCTCCTACGAGCAGTACTTC. It is translated as CASSLRTASSYEQYF.

The chain couples TRBV28 to TRBJ2-3; 13 nucleotides agree with TRBD2. This CDR3 is 15 amino acids long. After removal of 2 bases from V and 10 bases from J, the junction contained 6 bases not matched to a gene. Germline lookup yields CDR1 MDHEN and CDR2 SYDVKM. The CDR3 DNA reads TGTGCCAGCAGTTTAGCGGGACTAGCGGGGCTCCCGCAGTATTTT. This gives the protein CASSLAGLAGLPQYF.

The V call is TRBV7-8, the J call TRBJ2-7, with TRBD1 as a possible D gene (6 bases). This CDR3 spans 15 amino acids. V lost 5 bases and J lost 2, with 16 bases in between. Germline V gene lookup returns CDR1 SGHVS and CDR2 FQNEAQ. The chain's CDR3 is CASSPGVGKAYEQYF. In DNA, the CDR3 is TGTGCCAGCAGCCCAGGGGTTGGGAAAGCCTACGAGCAGTACTTC. The full variable domain, in which reference TRBV7-8 and TRBJ2-7 provide the parts outside the CDR3, is GAGVSQSPRYKVAKRGQDVALRCDPISGHVSLFWYQQALGQGPEFLTYFQNEAQLDKSGLPSDRFFAERPEGSVSTLKIQRTQQEDSAVYLCASSPGVGKAYEQYFGPGTRLTVT.

The rearrangement uses TRBV5-4 and TRBJ2-2; no clear D gene. Germline V lookup: CDR1 SGHNT, CDR2 YYREEE (reference sequence). The V and J ends lost 4 bases and 7 bases respectively, with 8 bases between them. The CDR3 sequence is 12 residues long. The CDR3 sequence: CASSLGVGELFF. CDR3 bases: TGTGCCAGCAGCCTGGGCGTCGGGGAGCTGTTTTTT.

J is TRBJ1-2 and V is TRBV19, with no clear D. This CDR3 has 14 amino acids. Trimming took off 4 bases at V and 0 bases at J, with 9 bases between the two ends. Per germline, CDR1 LNHDA and CDR2 SQIVND (reference sequence). Here the CDR3 DNA reads TGTGCCAGTAGTAACCGGGCAGCTAACTATGGCTACACCTTC. This encodes CASSNRAANYGYTF.

CDR3 amino acids: CSVRRGTKAFF. CDR3 DNA: TGCAGCGTGAGACGCGGGACCAAAGCTTTCTTT. This chain uses TRBV29-1 with TRBJ1-1; TRBD1 is a possible D gene (5 bases). Trimming stripped 6 bases from V and 9 bases from J, with 14 bases between. Germline assignment: CDR1 SQVTM and CDR2 ANQGSEA. This CDR3 has 11 residues.

The chain links TRBV19 to TRBJ2-4, with D tentatively TRBD1 (6 bases). The germline V and J ends were trimmed by 3 bases and 6 bases, with 12 bases remaining between them. The CDR3 runs to 14 residues. In germline, CDR1 is LNHDA, CDR2 SQIVND (reference sequence). The CDR3 region has the DNA TGTGCCAGTAGTATTGGACAGAATAGAAACATTCAGTACTTC. Protein sequence: CASSIGQNRNIQYF. Full variable domain (rest looked up from reference TRBV19 and TRBJ2-4): DGGITQSPKYLFRKEGQNVTLSCEQNLNHDAMYWYRQDPGQGLRLIYYSQIVNDFQKGDIAEGYSVSREKKESFPLTVTSAQKNPTAFYLCASSIGQNRNIQYFGAGTRLSVL.

The rearrangement joins TRBV9 to TRBJ1-2; 8 positions agree with TRBD1. The V segment lost 4 bases and the J segment 8 bases; nucleotides outside the gene matches: 4. CDR1 SGDLS and CDR2 YYNGEE come from the germline V gene. The CDR3 runs to 12 residues. The CDR3 DNA reads TGTGCCAGCAGCCGGACAGGGCGGGGCTACACCTTC. Encoded protein: CASSRTGRGYTF.

This clone has only one observation. The chain joins TRBV27 to TRBJ2-3; tentatively, D is TRBD2 (6 bases). This CDR3 is built from 17 residues. V dropped 7 bases and J dropped 2 bases, with 22 bases sitting between them. CDR1 is MNHEY, CDR2 SMNVEV, per germline (reference sequence). The DNA of the CDR3 is TGTGCCAGCAAGATTCCGGGAGAGAAAGGGGACACAGATACGCAGTATTTT. Its translation: CASKIPGEKGDTDTQYF.

This clone has just one count. In DNA, the CDR3 is TGTGCCAGCAGCCCTAGACCTAGGACTAGCGGGGAAAACAATGAGCAGTTCTTC. It codes for CASSPRPRTSGENNEQFF. The chain employs TRBV9 and TRBJ2-1; 12 positions match TRBD2. Germline V gene sequence: CDR1 SGDLS, CDR2 YYNGEE. CDR3 length: 18 amino acids. J was trimmed by 5 bases and V by 4 bases; bases with no gene match: 13.

The V gene is TRBV11-3, the J gene TRBJ2-3; possibly TRBD1 for D (5 bases). Germline V gene sequence: CDR1 SGHNT, CDR2 YENEEA. The CDR3 has 13 amino acids. With 4 bases removed from V and 2 bases from J, the gap between germline ends came to 7 bases. CDR3 protein: CASSSGITDTQYF. The CDR3 DNA is TGTGCCAGCAGCTCAGGGATCACAGATACGCAGTATTTT.

DNA for the CDR3: TGTGCCAGCAGCTCCTCACTTAACACCGGGGAGCTGTTTTTT. As protein: CASSSSLNTGELFF. This chain connects TRBV11-3 to TRBJ2-2; D is ambiguous. The CDR3 runs 14 residues. The V gene lost 4 bases and the J gene lost 2 bases, with 8 bases spanning the gap. From germline, CDR1 is SGHNT and CDR2 YENEEA.

This clone was seen only once. The chain couples TRBV19 to TRBJ1-5, with no clear D. Between the trimmed V and J ends, which lost 2 bases and 1 base, there was a span of 9 bases. CDR1 LNHDA and CDR2 SQIVND come from the germline V gene (reference sequence). The length of the CDR3 is 15 residues. CDR3 in amino acids: CASSILDVSNQPQHF. The CDR3 coding sequence is TGTGCCAGTAGTATATTGGACGTCAGCAATCAGCCCCAGCATTTT.

This clone occurred once. J is TRBJ2-1 and V is TRBV2; TRBD2 might be the D (7 bases). Germline CDR1 and CDR2: SNHLY and FYNNEI. Trimming removed 2 bases at V and 9 bases at J, with 14 bases between. The CDR3 is made up of 14 amino acids. In DNA, the CDR3 is TGTGCCAGCAGTGAATTTGCGGGGGCTGGTGAGCAGTTCTTC. It yields the protein CASSEFAGAGEQFF.

The chain joins TRBV5-4 to TRBJ2-2; D not resolved. CDR3 length equals 15 residues. Germline CDR1 reads SGHNT; CDR2 reads YYREEE (reference sequence). Trimming pared 7 bases from V and 0 bases from J, leaving 13 bases between. In DNA, the CDR3 is TGTGCCAGCGGGATGGAGCCTACGAACACCGGGGAGCTGTTTTTT. It yields the protein CASGMEPTNTGELFF.

V usage is TRBV24-1 and J usage is TRBJ1-6; D is unresolved. Germline assignment: CDR1 KGHDR and CDR2 SFDVKD. Trimming took off 10 bases at V and 8 bases at J, with 8 bases between the two ends. CDR3 length: 11 residues. CDR3 residues: CATHTDSPLHF. The DNA for the CDR3 is TGTGCCACACACACAGATTCACCCCTCCACTTT.

V usage is TRBV7-9 and J usage is TRBJ2-4; D is uncertain. The germline V gene has CDR1 SEHNR and CDR2 FQNEAQ (reference sequence). V lost 5 bases and J lost 0, with 11 bases in between. CDR3 size: 15 residues. The CDR3 reads CASSLGPLAKNIQYF. CDR3 DNA sequence: TGTGCCAGCAGCCTCGGACCTTTAGCCAAAAACATTCAGTACTTC.

The gene calls are TRBV5-1 and TRBJ1-2; D gene ambiguous. Trimming removed 0 bases from V and 2 bases from J, with 11 bases in between. CDR1 is SGHRS and CDR2 is YFSETQ in the germline V gene. The CDR3 consists of 15 residues. CDR3 DNA: TGCGCCAGCAGCTTGGCCTCAGGACCCAACTATGGCTACACCTTC. Translation: CASSLASGPNYGYTF. The full variable domain, its missing parts supplied by reference TRBV5-1 and TRBJ1-2, is KAGVTQTPRYLIKTRGQQVTLSCSPISGHRSVSWYQQTPGQGLQFLFEYFSETQRNKGNFPGRFSGRQFSNSRSEMNVSTLELGDSALYLCASSLASGPNYGYTFGSGTRLTVV.

This chain links TRBV9 with TRBJ2-1; TRBD1 might be the D (5 bases). Germline CDR1 reads SGDLS; CDR2 reads YYNGEE. The germline V and J ends were trimmed by 4 bases and 0 bases, with 11 bases remaining between them. The CDR3 runs 15 residues. Here the CDR3 reads CASSFFQGSYNEQFF. CDR3 DNA sequence: TGTGCCAGCAGCTTTTTTCAGGGCTCCTACAATGAGCAGTTCTTC.

This chain joins TRBV30 and TRBJ2-7; D unclear. V gave up 0 bases and J gave up 3 bases, with 6 bases separating them. This CDR3 comprises 12 residues. Germline V gene lookup returns CDR1 GTSNPN and CDR2 SVGIG (reference sequence). The CDR3 sequence is CAWSVSGYEQYF. In nucleotides, the CDR3 is TGTGCCTGGAGTGTTAGTGGCTACGAGCAGTACTTC.

The rearrangement uses TRBV9 and TRBJ2-3; D perhaps matches TRBD2 (5 bases). The CDR3 contains 15 residues. V gave up 1 base and J gave up 4 bases, with 13 bases separating them. Germline V lookup: CDR1 SGDLS, CDR2 YYNGEE. In DNA, the CDR3 is TGTGCCAGCAGCGTATATTCCGGGGTCGCAGATACGCAGTATTTT. This gives the protein CASSVYSGVADTQYF.

The chain carries TRBV11-3 and TRBJ2-3, with D possibly being TRBD1 or TRBD2 (5 bases each). The CDR3 has 12 amino acids. CDR1 and CDR2 from the germline V gene are SGHNT and YENEEA. Trimming took 5 bases from V and 6 from J, leaving 9 bases between them. This chain's CDR3 is CASSPGQDTQYF. CDR3 DNA: TGTGCCAGCAGCCCGGGGCAGGATACGCAGTATTTT.

The V and J genes are TRBV5-1 and TRBJ1-3; D unresolved. CDR3 length: 15 residues. V was shortened by 0 bases and J by 6 bases, with 13 bases between the two germline ends. Germline CDR1 SGHRS, CDR2 YFSETQ. The CDR3 region is CASSLAGPTVNTIYF. The CDR3 region has the DNA TGCGCCAGCAGCTTGGCCGGACCCACGGTAAACACCATATATTTT.

The chain is built from TRBV11-3 and TRBJ2-1; 7 nucleotides match TRBD2. V lost 5 bases to trimming and J lost 8 bases; unmatched junction nucleotides: 9. Germline V lookup: CDR1 SGHNT, CDR2 YENEEA. This CDR3 is 14 amino acids long. This CDR3 is CASSRDYPADEQFF. The CDR3 DNA reads as TGTGCCAGCAGCCGGGACTACCCGGCGGATGAGCAGTTCTTC.

The chain couples TRBV9 to TRBJ2-3, with D possibly TRBD1 on 5 matching bases. CDR1 is SGDLS, CDR2 YYNGEE, per germline. The germline V and J ends were trimmed by 4 bases and 2 bases, with 14 bases remaining between them. This CDR3 comprises 15 residues. DNA for the CDR3: TGTGCCAGCAGCCAGACAGCTCGTCCCACAGATACGCAGTATTTT. Protein product: CASSQTARPTDTQYF. The whole variable domain, filled in from reference TRBV9 and TRBJ2-3, reads DSGVTQTPKHLITATGQRVTLRCSPRSGDLSVYWYQQSLDQGLQFLIQYYNGEERAKGNILERFSAQQFPDLHSELNLSSLELGDSALYFCASSQTARPTDTQYFGPGTRLTVL.